The T cell receptor beta chain described here comes from a study of T-cell memory formation after mild COVID-19. Constant-segment primers served in 5'RACE that generated TCR alpha and TCR beta cDNA libraries bearing sample barcodes and UMIs. MiXCR was run by TCRdb on the 5' RACE reads, yielding one entry per CDR3 protein. This repertoire shows 350,000 to 500,000 distinct CDR3 sequences, approximately 20% found once; its top ten account for roughly 8.4%. CDR1 and CDR2 from the germline V gene are SQVTM and ANQGSEA. V shed 6 bases, J shed 4 bases, and the junction held 6 bases outside the gene matches. This CDR3 spans 14 amino acids. The sample holds many counts of this clonotype.

This TCR was sampled from an adult woman who had mild COVID-19 (a few samples of this study predate the infection). Cell type and time point are not known. Sequenced material: PBMCs or a T cell subset sorted from them (not recorded which). The rearrangement joins TRBV29-1 to TRBJ2-3; 11 nucleotides agree with TRBD2. Here the CDR3 reads CSVLAGGSADTQYF. CDR3 in DNA: TGCAGCGTCCTAGCGGGAGGCTCCGCAGATACGCAGTATTTT.